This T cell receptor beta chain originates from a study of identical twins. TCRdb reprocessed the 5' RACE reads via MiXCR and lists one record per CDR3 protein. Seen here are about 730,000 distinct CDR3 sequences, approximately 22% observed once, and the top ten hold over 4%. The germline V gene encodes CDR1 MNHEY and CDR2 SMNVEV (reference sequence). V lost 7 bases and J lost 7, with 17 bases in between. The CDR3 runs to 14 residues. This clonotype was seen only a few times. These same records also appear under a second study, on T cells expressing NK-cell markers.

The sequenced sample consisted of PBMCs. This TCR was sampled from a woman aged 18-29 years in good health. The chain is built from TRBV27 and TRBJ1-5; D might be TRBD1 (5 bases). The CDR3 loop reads CASKSRWDGQPQHF. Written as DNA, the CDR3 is TGTGCCAGCAAGTCGCGCTGGGACGGCCAGCCCCAGCATTTT.